The 20 T cell receptor beta chains below were found in one sample sequenced in a study of CD8 T cells in Susac syndrome. RNA was extracted with the RNeasy kit, and a quantity of 0.5 to 1 ug was reverse transcribed using random hexamers. MiXCR, applied by TCRdb to the immunoSEQ multiplex PCR reads, yields one record per CDR3 protein. The sample lists some 150,000 distinct CDR3 sequences; 85% to 95% were seen once. The specimen sequenced was CD4+ T cells from PBMCs. These receptors were taken from a human donor with Susac syndrome.

J is TRBJ2-4 and V is TRBV19; a possible D gene is TRBD1 (5 bases). V was clipped by 1 base and J by 8 bases, with 9 bases between them. The germline V gene encodes CDR1 LNHDA and CDR2 SQIVND (reference sequence). The CDR3 sequence is 13 residues long. Written as DNA, the CDR3 is TGTGCCAGTAGTATAGGGGGCGCGGACATTCAGTACTTC. The encoded protein is CASSIGGADIQYF.

V and J are TRBV14 and TRBJ2-7; 12 bases line up with TRBD2. Germline values: CDR1 SGHDN, CDR2 FVKESK. The CDR3 covers 17 residues. V trimming: 4 bases; J trimming: 0 bases; junction bases outside the gene matches: 7. Here the CDR3 reads CASSPGLAGPGSYEQYF. CDR3 nucleotide sequence: TGTGCCAGCAGCCCAGGACTAGCGGGGCCAGGCTCCTACGAGCAGTACTTC.

V and J are TRBV9 and TRBJ2-3; D might be TRBD1 (6 bases). The CDR3 totals 14 residues. Trimming took off 3 bases at V and 6 bases at J, with 14 bases between the two ends. Germline V gene lookup returns CDR1 SGDLS and CDR2 YYNGEE. CDR3: CASSEGVGRDTQYF. CDR3 nucleotides: TGTGCCAGCAGCGAGGGGGTGGGTCGGGATACGCAGTATTTT.

The J gene is TRBJ1-1, the V gene TRBV29-1; TRBD1 is a possible D gene (6 bases). Germline loops: CDR1 SQVTM, CDR2 ANQGSEA. V lost 5 bases and J lost 1, with 17 bases in between. The CDR3 runs to 15 residues. CDR3 amino acids: CSVFGTRQPNTEAFF. In DNA form, the CDR3 reads TGCAGCGTTTTTGGGACAAGACAACCGAACACTGAAGCTTTCTTT.

In its sample, this clonotype was seen once. The chain has TRBV6-6 and TRBJ1-5; tentative D call: TRBD1 (5 bases). The V end lost 5 bases, the J end lost 7 bases, and 15 bases lay between the germline ends. This CDR3 comprises 14 residues. The germline V gene has CDR1 MNHNY and CDR2 SVGAGI (reference sequence). CDR3 residues: CASSRGGAGQPQHF. The CDR3 nucleotides are TGTGCCAGCAGTAGGGGAGGGGCGGGCCAGCCCCAGCATTTT.

The chain has TRBV20-1 and TRBJ1-4; D gene uncertain. V was shortened by 1 base and J by 8 bases, with 2 bases between the two germline ends. CDR1 and CDR2 (germline): DFQATT, SNEGSKA (reference sequence). The CDR3 is made up of 10 amino acids. The CDR3: CSARAEKLFF. Here the CDR3 DNA reads TGCAGTGCTAGAGCCGAAAAACTGTTTTTT.

V and J are TRBV2 and TRBJ2-2; possible D gene TRBD1, 6 bases. Per germline, CDR1 SNHLY and CDR2 FYNNEI. V lost 8 bases and J 3 bases, leaving 10 bases between the germline ends. The CDR3 is 13 residues long. In DNA, the CDR3 is TGTGCCAGCGGAAGACAGGACACCGGGGAGCTGTTTTTT. This gives the protein CASGRQDTGELFF.

Written as DNA, the CDR3 is TGTGCCAGCAGCCCCGTTCGGCTGCCTGCCACCGGGGAGCTGTTTTTT. It translates to CASSPVRLPATGELFF. The chain has TRBV13 and TRBJ2-2; D unresolved. Germline V gives CDR1 PRHDT, CDR2 FYEKMQ (reference sequence). Deletions cut 5 bases from V and 4 bases from J, with 17 bases between. This CDR3 is built from 16 residues.

The chain combines TRBV29-1 with TRBJ1-1, with D hard to call. V dropped 6 bases and J dropped 0 bases, with 8 bases sitting between them. The CDR3 consists of 12 residues. Germline lookup yields CDR1 SQVTM and CDR2 ANQGSEA. DNA for the CDR3: TGCAGCGTAGATGGACTGAACACTGAAGCTTTCTTT. Protein product: CSVDGLNTEAFF.

The rearrangement uses TRBV18 and TRBJ2-5, with D perhaps matching TRBD2 (5 bases). CDR1 and CDR2 from the germline V gene are KGHSH and LQKENI. Trimming pared 2 bases from V and 4 bases from J, leaving 14 bases between. The CDR3 runs to 15 residues. The CDR3, as DNA: TGTGCCAGCTCACCAAGAGGCGCCGGGGTAGAGACCCAGTACTTC. This translates into CASSPRGAGVETQYF. Combining the CDR3 with reference TRBV18 and TRBJ2-5 gives the whole variable domain NAGVMQNPRHLVRRRGQEARLRCSPMKGHSHVYWYRQLPEEGLKFMVYLQKENIIDESGMPKERFSAEFPKEGPSILRIQQVVRGDSAAYFCASSPRGAGVETQYFGPGTRLLVL.

The V and J genes are TRBV3-1 and TRBJ2-7, with D perhaps assigned TRBD1 or TRBD2 (6 bases each). V was shortened by 2 bases and J by 5 bases, with 7 bases between the two germline ends. This CDR3 has 12 amino acids. Germline values: CDR1 LGHDT, CDR2 YNNKEL (reference sequence). CDR3 nucleotide sequence: TGTGCCAGCAGCCAAAGGGGGGACGAGCAGTACTTC. It encodes CASSQRGDEQYF.

The table lists this clonotype with a count of one. The chain is built from TRBV7-2 and TRBJ2-5; the match to TRBD2 covers 15 bases. Germline CDR1 reads SGHTA; CDR2 reads FQGNSA. Trimming cost V 4 bases and J 10 bases; bases outside gene matches: 4. CDR3 length: 14 amino acids. CDR3 loop: CASSSGLAGGVQYF. The CDR3 nucleotides are TGTGCCAGCAGCTCCGGACTAGCGGGGGGGGTCCAGTACTTC.

The chain carries TRBV29-1 and TRBJ1-2; D is possibly TRBD1 (6 bases). V was clipped by 3 bases and J by 4 bases, with 12 bases between them. This CDR3 is built from 13 residues. Germline values: CDR1 SQVTM, CDR2 ANQGSEA. The CDR3 protein is CSVERTDAYGYTF. CDR3 sequence (DNA): TGCAGCGTTGAGCGGACAGACGCCTATGGCTACACCTTC.

The V and J genes are TRBV20-1 and TRBJ1-2; no reliable D call. The V end was cut by 4 bases, the J end by 3 bases, with 3 bases between. The CDR3 has 10 amino acids. Germline CDR1 reads DFQATT; CDR2 reads SNEGSKA (reference sequence). The CDR3 sequence: CSANHYGYTF. The CDR3 DNA reads as TGCAGTGCTAACCACTATGGCTACACCTTC.

The chain carries TRBV7-9 and TRBJ2-1, with TRBD2 as a possible D gene (5 bases). There are 14 residues in the CDR3. In germline, CDR1 is SEHNR, CDR2 FQNEAQ (reference sequence). With 3 bases removed from V and 8 bases from J, the gap between germline ends came to 14 bases. The CDR3 DNA follows: TGTGCCAGCAGCTTTGGACTCCCGGGCGATGAGCAGTTCTTC. This sequence encodes CASSFGLPGDEQFF. The full variable domain, rest sourced from reference TRBV7-9 and TRBJ2-1, is DTGVSQNPRHKITKRGQNVTFRCDPISEHNRLYWYRQTLGQGPEFLTYFQNEAQLEKSRLLSDRFSAERPKGSFSTLEIQRTEQGDSAMYLCASSFGLPGDEQFFGPGTRLTVL.

This chain connects TRBV12-3 or TRBV12-4 to TRBJ1-1, with 9 bases aligning to TRBD1. The CDR3 totals 15 residues. Trimming removed 0 bases from V and 4 bases from J; junction bases left unmatched: 3. This CDR3 is CASSLATGGGTEAFF. DNA for the CDR3: TGTGCCAGCAGTTTAGCGACAGGGGGTGGCACTGAAGCTTTCTTT.

V and J are TRBV29-1 and TRBJ2-3, with D possibly being TRBD1 (7 bases). This CDR3 comprises 12 residues. Deletions cut 5 bases from V and 3 bases from J, with 9 bases between. Germline-derived CDR1 and CDR2 are SQVTM and ANQGSEA. This CDR3 reads CSVQGGTDTQYF. The DNA for the CDR3 is TGCAGCGTTCAGGGGGGAACAGATACGCAGTATTTT.

This rearrangement joins TRBV6-5 to TRBJ2-4, with D possibly called TRBD1 or TRBD2 (5 bases each). The CDR3 contains 12 residues. V lost 8 bases and J 1 base, leaving 6 bases between the germline ends. The germline V gene encodes CDR1 MNHEY and CDR2 SVGAGI. The CDR3 sequence: CASGGAKNIQYF. CDR3 coding DNA: TGTGCCAGCGGGGGTGCCAAAAACATTCAGTACTTC.

The rearrangement links TRBV2 to TRBJ2-3; TRBD2 agrees at 7 bases. V trimming: 6 bases; J trimming: 1 base; junction bases outside the gene matches: 10. CDR3 length equals 16 residues. Germline CDR1 and CDR2: SNHLY and FYNNEI. The CDR3 sequence is CASRSSSGARTDTQYF. CDR3 bases: TGTGCCAGCAGATCCTCGAGCGGGGCCCGCACAGATACGCAGTATTTT.

Worth noting for this clonotype: One end of the junction varies from germline; a read error may be responsible. J is TRBJ1-2 and V is TRBV7-8; TRBD1 is a possible D gene (6 bases). Per the germline V gene, CDR1 is SGHVS and CDR2 is FQNEAQ. The CDR3 covers 15 residues. The CDR3 sequence is CASSLALGGGTAAIF. CDR3 DNA sequence: TGTGCCAGCAGCTTAGCTCTGGGGGGCGGTACAGCTGCAATCTTC.